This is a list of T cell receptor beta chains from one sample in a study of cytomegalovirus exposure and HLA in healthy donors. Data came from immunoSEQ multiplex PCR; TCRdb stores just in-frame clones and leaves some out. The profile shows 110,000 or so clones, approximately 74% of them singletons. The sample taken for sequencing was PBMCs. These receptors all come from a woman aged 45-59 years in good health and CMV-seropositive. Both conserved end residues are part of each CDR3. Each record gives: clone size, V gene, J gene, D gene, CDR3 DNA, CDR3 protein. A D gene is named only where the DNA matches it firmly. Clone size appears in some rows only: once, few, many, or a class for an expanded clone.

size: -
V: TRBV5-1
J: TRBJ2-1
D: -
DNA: TGCGCCCTTCGCCCGATCCCGCGGGGTGAGCAGTTCTTC
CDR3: CALRPIPRGEQFF

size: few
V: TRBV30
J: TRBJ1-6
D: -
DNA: TGTGCCTGGAAACCCCACCGGAGGGGCGCAGATTCACCCCTCCACTTT
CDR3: CAWKPHRRGADSPLHF

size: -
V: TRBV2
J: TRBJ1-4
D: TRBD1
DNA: TGTGCCAGCATAAGAGGGACAGTCAATAATGAAAAACTGTTTTTT
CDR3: CASIRGTVNNEKLFF

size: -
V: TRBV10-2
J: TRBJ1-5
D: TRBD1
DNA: TGCGCCAGCAGTGAGGGGGGGACAGGGATTAATCAGCCCCAGCATTTT
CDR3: CASSEGGTGINQPQHF

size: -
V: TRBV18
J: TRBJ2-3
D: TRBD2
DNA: TGTGCCAGCTCACCGATTAGCGGGGGGGGCACAGATACGCAGTATTTT
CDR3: CASSPISGGGTDTQYF

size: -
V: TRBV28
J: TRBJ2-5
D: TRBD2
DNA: TGTGCCAGCAGTCCCCGGACTAGCGGGACCAACAGGTGGGAGACCCAGTACTTC
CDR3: CASSPRTSGTNRWETQYF

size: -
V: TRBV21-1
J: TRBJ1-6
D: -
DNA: TGTGCCAGCAGCAATCCGACAGGTCCCTGTGGAACGGATTCACCCCTCCACTTT
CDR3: CASSNPTGPCGTDSPLHF

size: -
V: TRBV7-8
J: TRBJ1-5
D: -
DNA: TGTGCCAGCAGCCTCTGGGGGGGTATCGTCAATCAGCCCCAGCATTTT
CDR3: CASSLWGGIVNQPQHF

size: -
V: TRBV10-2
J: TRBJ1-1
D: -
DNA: TGCGCCAGCAGTGGGGGGGGCCGAGGAGAAGCTTTCTTT
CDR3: CASSGGGRGEAFF

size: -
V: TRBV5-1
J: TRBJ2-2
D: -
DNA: TGCGCCAGCAGCTTGTTAACGTCTAGACTCACGGGGGAGCTGTTTTTT
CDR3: CASSLLTSRLTGELFF

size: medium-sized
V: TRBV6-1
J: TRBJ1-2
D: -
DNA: TGTGCCAGCAGTGAATTGGGCTCTACCTATGGCTACACCTTC
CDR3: CASSELGSTYGYTF

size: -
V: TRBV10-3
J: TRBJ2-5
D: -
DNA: TGTGCCTCGGCGCCGGGGTTAGAGACCCAGTACTTC
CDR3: CASAPGLETQYF

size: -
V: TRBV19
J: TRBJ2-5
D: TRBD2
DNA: TGTGCCAGTAGTATAGTGGCGGGAGTGGGTGAGACCCAGTACTTC
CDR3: CASSIVAGVGETQYF

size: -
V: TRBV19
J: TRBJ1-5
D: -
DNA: TGTGCCAGTAGTATACAGCTCCCGGCAGAGGGCAATCAGCCCCAGCATTTT
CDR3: CASSIQLPAEGNQPQHF

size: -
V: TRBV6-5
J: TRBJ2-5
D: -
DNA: TGTGCCAGCACTACGGGTCAAGAGACCCAGTACTTC
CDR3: CASTTGQETQYF

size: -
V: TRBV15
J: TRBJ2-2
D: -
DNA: TGTGCCACCAGCAGAGATCAGGGGAGCGGGGAGCTGTTTTTT
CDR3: CATSRDQGSGELFF

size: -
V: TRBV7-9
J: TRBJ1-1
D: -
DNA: TGTGCCAGCAGCTTAACAGGGCCACACACTGAAGCTTTCTTT
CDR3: CASSLTGPHTEAFF

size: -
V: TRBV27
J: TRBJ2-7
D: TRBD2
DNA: TGTGCCAGCAGTTTAAGCGGGAGATCCTACGAGCAGTACTTC
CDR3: CASSLSGRSYEQYF

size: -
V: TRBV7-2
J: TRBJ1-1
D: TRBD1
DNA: TGTGCCAGCAGCTACGCGGGACAGGGGTCAGGTGAAGCTTTCTTT
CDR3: CASSYAGQGSGEAFF

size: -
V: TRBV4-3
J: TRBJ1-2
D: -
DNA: TGCGCCAGCAGCCAAGAGGGGCCAGGGATTTTTAACTATGGCTACACCTTC
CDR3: CASSQEGPGIFNYGYTF

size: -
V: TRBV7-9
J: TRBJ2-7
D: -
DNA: TGTGCCAGCAGCCTTGGACAGAAACCCTACGAGCAGTACTTC
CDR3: CASSLGQKPYEQYF

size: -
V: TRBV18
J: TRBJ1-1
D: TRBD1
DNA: TGTGCCAGCTCACCACGCCGGGACAGCCTGGGTTTCACTGAAGCTTTCTTT
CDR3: CASSPRRDSLGFTEAFF

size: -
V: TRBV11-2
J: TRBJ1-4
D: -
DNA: TGTGCCAGCAGCTCCGGGGGATCCGGGAGCGAAAAACTGTTTTTT
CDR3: CASSSGGSGSEKLFF

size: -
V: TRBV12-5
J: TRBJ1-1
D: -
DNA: TGTGCTAGTGGTTTGTTACAGACGTACATGAACACTGAAGCTTTCTTT
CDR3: CASGLLQTYMNTEAFF

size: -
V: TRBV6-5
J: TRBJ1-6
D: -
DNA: TGTGCCAGCAGTTTCCAGGGGATAGAGGATAATTCACCCCTCCACTTT
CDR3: CASSFQGIEDNSPLHF

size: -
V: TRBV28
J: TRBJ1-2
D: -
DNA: TGTGCCAGCAGTCCTGTCGATACCGGGGGCTATGGCTACACCTTC
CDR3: CASSPVDTGGYGYTF

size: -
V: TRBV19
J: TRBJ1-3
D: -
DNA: TGTGCCAGTACCCTCAACCGGGGAGCGGGAAACACCATATATTTT
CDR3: CASTLNRGAGNTIYF

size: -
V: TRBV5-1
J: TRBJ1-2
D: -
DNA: TGCGCCAGCAGGCTGGCTTCATCTAACTATGGCTACACCTTC
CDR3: CASRLASSNYGYTF

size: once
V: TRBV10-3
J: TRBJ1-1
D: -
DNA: TGTGCCATCAGTGAGGGGCTGGAAGCTTTCTTT
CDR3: CAISEGLEAFF

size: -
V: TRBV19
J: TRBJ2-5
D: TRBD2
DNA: TGTGCCAGTAGTATAGACCCCTCGGGGGGGGAGACCCAGTACTTC
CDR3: CASSIDPSGGETQYF

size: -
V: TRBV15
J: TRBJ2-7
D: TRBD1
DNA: TGTGCCACCAGCCGGACAGGGAGGACCTACGAGCAGTACTTC
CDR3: CATSRTGRTYEQYF

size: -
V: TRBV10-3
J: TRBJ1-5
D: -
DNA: TGTGCCACCAGCGGGGGGAATCAGCCCCAGCATTTT
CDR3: CATSGGNQPQHF

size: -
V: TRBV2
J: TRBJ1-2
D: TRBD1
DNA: TGTGCCAGGAGGGACAGTTCTTATTTTGGCTACACCTTC
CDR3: CARRDSSYFGYTF

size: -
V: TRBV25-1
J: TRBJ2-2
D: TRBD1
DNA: TGTGCCAGCAGACCCGGGACAGGGTTAAGCACCGGGGAGCTGTTTTTT
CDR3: CASRPGTGLSTGELFF

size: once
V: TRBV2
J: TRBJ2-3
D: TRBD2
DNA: TGTGCCAGTAACCCGGGACTAGTAACAGATACGCAGTATTTT
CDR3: CASNPGLVTDTQYF